The entry that follows covers one T cell receptor (beta chain) sequence. Unseparated into fractions, whole blood served as the source from which total RNA was extracted. CDR1 is SGHAT, CDR2 FQNNGV, per germline. V lost 5 bases to trimming and J lost 3 bases; unmatched junction nucleotides: 8. CDR3 length equals 15 residues. This entry belongs to a study of human T cells and chemical hapten exposure. During construction of the library, unique molecular identifiers were attached to individual cDNA molecules for quantitative, reproducible TCR counting. As processed by the authors: TCR counts had a median of about 94,000 per sample and spanned roughly 20,000 to 750,000. Each CDR3 protein is one row after TCRdb ran MiXCR on the 5' RACE reads. In this record, the V and J calls reflect TCRdb's handling and not the investigators' own analysis. The table has 110,000 or so distinct CDR3 sequences, roughly 19% seen once.

V and J are TRBV11-2 and TRBJ2-7, with TRBD1 identical over 9 bases. The clonotype was recovered from a human donor in good health. This CDR3 reads CASSPRTGVGYEQYF. CDR3 DNA sequence: TGTGCCAGCAGCCCCCGGACAGGGGTCGGCTACGAGCAGTACTTC.